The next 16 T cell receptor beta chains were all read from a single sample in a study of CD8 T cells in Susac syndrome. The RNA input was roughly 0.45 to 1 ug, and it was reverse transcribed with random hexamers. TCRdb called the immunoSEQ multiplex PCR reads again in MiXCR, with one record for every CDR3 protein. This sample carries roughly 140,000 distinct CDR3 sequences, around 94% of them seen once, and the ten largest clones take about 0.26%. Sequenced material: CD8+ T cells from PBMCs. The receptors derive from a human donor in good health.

The CDR3 loop is CASSLSWGNQPQHF. CDR3 sequence (DNA): TGTGCCAGCAGCCTCTCCTGGGGAAATCAGCCCCAGCATTTT. The chain couples TRBV6-5 to TRBJ1-5; no definite D call. V gave up 6 bases and J gave up 4 bases, with 13 bases separating them. The CDR3 is 14 residues long. The germline CDR1 and CDR2 sequences are MNHEY and SVGAGI.

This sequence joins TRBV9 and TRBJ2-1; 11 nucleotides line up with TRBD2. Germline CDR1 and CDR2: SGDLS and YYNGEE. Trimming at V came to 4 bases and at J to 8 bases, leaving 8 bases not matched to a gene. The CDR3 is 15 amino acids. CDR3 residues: CASSPSGRLVDEQFF. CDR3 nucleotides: TGTGCCAGCAGCCCTAGCGGGAGGCTAGTCGATGAGCAGTTCTTC.

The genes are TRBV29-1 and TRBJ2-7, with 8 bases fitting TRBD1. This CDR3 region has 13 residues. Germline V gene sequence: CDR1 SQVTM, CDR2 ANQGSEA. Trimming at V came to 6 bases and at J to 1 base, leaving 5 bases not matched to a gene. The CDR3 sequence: CSVVDRESYEQYF. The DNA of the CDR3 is TGCAGCGTAGTGGACAGGGAGTCCTACGAGCAGTACTTC.

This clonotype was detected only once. The CDR3 is CSVYTDTQYF. As DNA, the CDR3 is TGCAGCGTGTACACAGATACGCAGTATTTT. V is TRBV29-1 and J is TRBJ2-3; D is unresolved. Trimming removed 6 bases at V and 2 bases at J, with 3 bases between. Germline-derived CDR1 and CDR2 are SQVTM and ANQGSEA. This CDR3 contains 10 residues.

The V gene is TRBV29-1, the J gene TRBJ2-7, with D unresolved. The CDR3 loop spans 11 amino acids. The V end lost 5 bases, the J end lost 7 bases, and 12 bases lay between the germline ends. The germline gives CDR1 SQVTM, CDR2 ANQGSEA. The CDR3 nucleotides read TGCAGCGTTAACTTCCTAGGAGAGCAGTACTTC. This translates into CSVNFLGEQYF.

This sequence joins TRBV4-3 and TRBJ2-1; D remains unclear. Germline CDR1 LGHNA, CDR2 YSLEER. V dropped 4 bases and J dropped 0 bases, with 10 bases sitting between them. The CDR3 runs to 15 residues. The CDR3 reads CASSLKVSSYNEQFF. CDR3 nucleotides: TGCGCCAGCAGCCTAAAAGTGAGCTCCTACAATGAGCAGTTCTTC.

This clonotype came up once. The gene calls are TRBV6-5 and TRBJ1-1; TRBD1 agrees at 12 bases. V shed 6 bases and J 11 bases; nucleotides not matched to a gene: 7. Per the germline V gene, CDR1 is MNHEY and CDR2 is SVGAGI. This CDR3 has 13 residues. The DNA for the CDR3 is TGTGCCAGCAGCATCGGGACAGGGGGCGACGCTTTCTTT. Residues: CASSIGTGGDAFF.

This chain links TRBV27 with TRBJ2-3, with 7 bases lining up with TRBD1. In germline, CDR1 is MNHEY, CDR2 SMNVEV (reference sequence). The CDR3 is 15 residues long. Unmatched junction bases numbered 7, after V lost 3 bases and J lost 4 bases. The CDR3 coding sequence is TGTGCCAGCAGTTTGACAGGGAGTTCGGCAGATACGCAGTATTTT. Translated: CASSLTGSSADTQYF.

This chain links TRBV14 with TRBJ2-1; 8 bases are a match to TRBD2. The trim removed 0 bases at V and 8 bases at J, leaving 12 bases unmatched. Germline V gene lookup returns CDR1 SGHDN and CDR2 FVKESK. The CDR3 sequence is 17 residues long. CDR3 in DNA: TGTGCCAGCAGCCAAGATGTGTTTGCGGCGGGAGGTCATGAGCAGTTCTTC. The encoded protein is CASSQDVFAAGGHEQFF.

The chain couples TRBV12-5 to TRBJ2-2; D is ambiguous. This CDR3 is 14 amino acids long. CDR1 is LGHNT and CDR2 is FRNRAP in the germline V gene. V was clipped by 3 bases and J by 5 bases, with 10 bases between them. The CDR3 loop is CASGFAAPTGELFF. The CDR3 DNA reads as TGTGCTAGTGGTTTTGCTGCCCCGACCGGGGAGCTGTTTTTT.

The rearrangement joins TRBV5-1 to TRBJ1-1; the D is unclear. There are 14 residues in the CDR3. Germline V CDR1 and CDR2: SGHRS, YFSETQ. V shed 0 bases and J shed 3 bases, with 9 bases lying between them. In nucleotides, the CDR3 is TGCGCCAGCAGCTTGGAGTTCCCCGACACTGAAGCTTTCTTT. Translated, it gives CASSLEFPDTEAFF.

CDR3 sequence (DNA): TGTGCCAGCAGCCAGCGACAGAGGTTAATTAACTATGGCTACACCTTC. Residues: CASSQRQRLINYGYTF. The chain uses TRBV3-1 and TRBJ1-2, with a weak D call TRBD1 (5 bases). The CDR3 loop spans 16 amino acids. Germline values: CDR1 LGHDT, CDR2 YNNKEL (reference sequence). V was pared by 3 bases and J by 1 base, with 15 bases between.

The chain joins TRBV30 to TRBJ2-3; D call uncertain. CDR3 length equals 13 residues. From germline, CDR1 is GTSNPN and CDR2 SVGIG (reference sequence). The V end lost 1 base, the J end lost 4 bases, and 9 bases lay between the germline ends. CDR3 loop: CAWSDGFSDTQYF. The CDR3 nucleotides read TGTGCCTGGAGTGATGGGTTCTCAGATACGCAGTATTTT. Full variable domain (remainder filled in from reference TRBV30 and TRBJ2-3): SQTIHQWPATLVQPVGSPLSLECTVEGTSNPNLYWYRQAAGRGLQLLFYSVGIGQISSEVPQNLSASRPQDRQFILSSKKLLLSDSGFYLCAWSDGFSDTQYFGPGTRLTVL.

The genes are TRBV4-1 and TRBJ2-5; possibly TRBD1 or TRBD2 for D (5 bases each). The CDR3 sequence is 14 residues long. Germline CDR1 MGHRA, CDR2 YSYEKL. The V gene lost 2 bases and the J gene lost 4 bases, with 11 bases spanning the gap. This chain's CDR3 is CASSQRPGPETQYF. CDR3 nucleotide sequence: TGCGCCAGCAGCCAAAGGCCGGGGCCAGAGACCCAGTACTTC.

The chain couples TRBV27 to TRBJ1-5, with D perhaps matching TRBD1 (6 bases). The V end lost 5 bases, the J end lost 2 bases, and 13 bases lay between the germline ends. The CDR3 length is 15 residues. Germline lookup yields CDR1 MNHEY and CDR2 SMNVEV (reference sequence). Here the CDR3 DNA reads TGTGCCAGCAGTCCAGCGGGACATGGCAATCAGCCCCAGCATTTT. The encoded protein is CASSPAGHGNQPQHF.

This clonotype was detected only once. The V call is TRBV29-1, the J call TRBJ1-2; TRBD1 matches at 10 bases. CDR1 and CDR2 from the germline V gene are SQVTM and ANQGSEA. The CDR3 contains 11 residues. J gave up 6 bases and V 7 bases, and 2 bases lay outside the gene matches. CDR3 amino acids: CSGDRGDGYTF. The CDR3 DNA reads TGCAGCGGGGACAGGGGCGATGGCTACACCTTC.